This T cell receptor beta chain was recovered during a study of blood T cell repertoires in COVID-19. Study summary: Sites across the United States, Italy and Spain contributed samples from acute and convalescent COVID-19. Sample material is recorded as cDNA or gDNA derived from T cells, B-cell-depleted T cells, or PBMCs.

As processed by the authors: Amplified reference gene primers provided the basis for estimating nucleated cell counts. The table came from immunoSEQ multiplex PCR; TCRdb's copy has only in-frame clones and leaves some out. V and J calls and clone size are given by that table; D and trimming were obtained from the DNA. The repertoire has around 70,000 clones, more than 90% of them found once; the top ten carry around 1.6%. This CDR3 has 14 residues. Germline V gene lookup returns CDR1 SGHRS and CDR2 YFSETQ. The V and J ends lost 2 bases and 3 bases respectively, with 10 bases between them. This sequence joins TRBV5-1 and TRBJ2-3, with no clear D. Sample: peripheral blood. This TCR was recovered from a man aged 50 or older with acute or convalescent COVID-19. CDR3 amino acids: CASSLSDWTDTQYF. CDR3 nucleotide sequence: TGCGCCAGCAGCTTAAGTGACTGGACAGATACGCAGTATTTT.